Below, 16 T cell receptor beta chains from the same sample are listed, as sequenced in a study of T cells in women clearing cervical HPV infection. The table came from immunoSEQ multiplex PCR; TCRdb's copy has only in-frame clones and leaves some out. The listing contains tens of thousands of clones. Sequenced: blood buffy coat. The source is a woman between 18 and 70 years old with a cervical HPV16 infection that either progressed to CIN3+ or cleared (not recorded which).

As to this clone: The read halts 3 residues ahead of the CDR3 end, with the missing end drawn from the germline J gene. The chain joins TRBV5-1 to TRBJ2-7; D may be TRBD1 (5 bases). The CDR3 runs to 13 residues. Trimming left V 0 bases short and J 3 bases short, with 7 bases between. Germline lookup yields CDR1 SGHRS and CDR2 YFSETQ. CDR3 DNA (partial): TGCGCCAGCAGCTTGGCCCAGGGCTACGAG. It encodes CASSLAQGYE. The entire CDR3 protein is CASSLAQGYEQYF.

In the case of this clone: Read data end 3 residues before the CDR3 end; the end is taken from the germline J gene. V is TRBV12-3 or TRBV12-4 and J is TRBJ2-7, with TRBD1 identical over 10 bases. This CDR3 region has 17 residues. After removal of 8 bases from V and 3 bases from J, the junction contained 16 bases not matched to a gene. The covered CDR3 bases are TGTGCCAGCCGATCGTCCTTTGACAGGGGGCCTTACTACGAG. It is translated as CASRSSFDRGPYYE. In full, the CDR3 is CASRSSFDRGPYYEQYF.

In regard to this clone: The CDR3 is cut off 3 residues early in the read; its end comes from the germline J gene. The rearrangement links TRBV2 to TRBJ1-5, with a tentative D call TRBD1 (5 bases). This CDR3 has 15 residues. The germline CDR1 and CDR2 sequences are SNHLY and FYNNEI. Trimming shortened V by 8 bases and J by 0 bases, and 14 bases separated the two germline ends. The CDR3 is CASQIRQYSNQPQHF. The DNA read from the CDR3 is TGTGCCAGCCAAATCCGACAGTATAGCAATCAGCCC.

The CDR3 here is CSARLGAGSYNEQFF. The sequenced part of the CDR3 DNA is TGCAGTGCTAGACTTGGTGCGGGGTCCTACAATGAG. The J gene is TRBJ2-1, the V gene TRBV20-1; D might be TRBD2 (6 bases). The read is 3 residues too short to cover the CDR3 end, so that end is filled in from the germline J gene. Germline V gives CDR1 DFQATT, CDR2 SNEGSKA (reference sequence). The CDR3 has 15 amino acids. Trimming stripped 2 bases from V and 1 base from J, with 12 bases between.

On this clone: The read ends 3 residues before the CDR3 terminus; that terminus is restored from the germline J gene. The chain links TRBV7-2 to TRBJ2-1; 8 positions match TRBD2. The CDR3 totals 14 residues. Per germline, CDR1 SGHTA and CDR2 FQGNSA. V shed 5 bases and J 4 bases; nucleotides not matched to a gene: 4. The CDR3 DNA, read in part, is TGTGCCAGCAGCCATACTAGCGGTTACAATGAG. Protein sequence: CASSHTSGYNE. The entire CDR3 is CASSHTSGYNEQFF.

As for this clone: With the read ending 3 residues before the CDR3 end, the germline J gene is used to fill in that end. The genes are TRBV11-2 and TRBJ1-1; possibly TRBD1 for D (5 bases). Per the germline V gene, CDR1 is SGHAT and CDR2 is FQNNGV. V was trimmed by 6 bases and J by 4 bases, leaving 18 bases between them. The length of the CDR3 is 15 residues. The DNA read from the CDR3 is TGTGCCAGCAGGCCGGGTGGGGGGAAGCGCACTGAA. Protein product: CASRPGGGKRTE. The whole CDR3 protein is CASRPGGGKRTEAFF.

Details on this clone: The CDR3 extends 3 residues past the end of the read, so its final part is completed from the germline J gene. J is TRBJ2-3 and V is TRBV11-3; D remains unclear. Deletions cut 1 base from V and 1 base from J, with 6 bases between. CDR3 size: 14 residues. Germline V gives CDR1 SGHNT, CDR2 YENEEA. CDR3 DNA (partial): TGTGCCAGCAGCTTAGGCCCGGGCACAGATACG. Its translation is CASSLGPGTDT. The whole CDR3 sequence is CASSLGPGTDTQYF. Looking up the rest from reference TRBV11-3 and TRBJ2-3 gives the full variable domain: EAGVVQSPRYKIIEKKQPVAFWCNPISGHNTLYWYLQNLGQGPELLIRYENEEAVDDSQLPKDRFSAERLKGVDSTLKIQPAELGDSAVYLCASSLGPGTDTQYFGPGTRLTVL.

The CDR3 reads CASSQLATNEKLFF. Partial CDR3 DNA: TGCGCCAGCAGTCAGCTAGCAACTAATGAAAAA. This sequence joins TRBV5-1 and TRBJ1-4; no clear D. The CDR3 end falls 3 residues outside the read, so it is completed with the germline J gene. V was shortened by 5 bases and J by 0 bases, with 8 bases between the two germline ends. CDR1 and CDR2 from the germline V gene are SGHRS and YFSETQ. This CDR3 is built from 14 residues. Drawing the rest from reference TRBV5-1 and TRBJ1-4, the complete variable domain is KAGVTQTPRYLIKTRGQQVTLSCSPISGHRSVSWYQQTPGQGLQFLFEYFSETQRNKGNFPGRFSGRQFSNSRSEMNVSTLELGDSALYLCASSQLATNEKLFFGSGTQLSVL.

For this clone: The observed sequence ends 3 residues before the CDR3 terminus, with the missing tail filled in from the germline J gene. V gene TRBV18 combines with J gene TRBJ2-2, with TRBD1 identical over 9 bases. Per the germline V gene, CDR1 is KGHSH and CDR2 is LQKENI. J was trimmed by 4 bases and V by 0 bases; bases with no gene match: 6. The CDR3 extends over 17 amino acids. Here the CDR3 reads CASSPPQGQGATGELFF. The sequenced part of the CDR3 DNA is TGTGCCAGCTCACCACCTCAGGGACAGGGTGCCACCGGGGAG. The full variable domain, rest sourced from reference TRBV18 and TRBJ2-2, is NAGVMQNPRHLVRRRGQEARLRCSPMKGHSHVYWYRQLPEEGLKFMVYLQKENIIDESGMPKERFSAEFPKEGPSILRIQQVVRGDSAAYFCASSPPQGQGATGELFFGEGSRLTVL.

Remarks on this clone: The CDR3 extends 3 residues past the end of the read, so its final part is completed from the germline J gene. The rearrangement uses TRBV20-1 and TRBJ2-7; TRBD1 aligns across 12 bases. CDR3 size: 14 residues. V lost 7 bases to trimming and J lost 6 bases; unmatched junction nucleotides: 10. Germline V gene sequence: CDR1 DFQATT, CDR2 SNEGSKA (reference sequence). CDR3 in amino acids: CSGSPGTGGFEQYF. Incomplete CDR3 DNA: TGCAGTGGTAGCCCCGGGACAGGGGGCTTCGAG.

Notes on this clone: The read ends 3 residues shy of where the CDR3 ends; the end is completed using the germline J gene. V is TRBV30 and J is TRBJ1-4; D may be TRBD1 (6 bases). The CDR3 is 15 residues long. V gave up 1 base and J gave up 3 bases, with 12 bases separating them. CDR1 and CDR2 (germline): GTSNPN, SVGIG (reference sequence). CDR3: CAWSEQGLANEKLFF. The CDR3 bases that were read are TGTGCCTGGAGTGAACAGGGTCTGGCTAATGAAAAA.

A remark on this clone: The read falls 3 residues short of the CDR3 end, and the missing part is taken from the germline J gene. The gene calls are TRBV20-1 and TRBJ2-5, with D possibly called TRBD1 or TRBD2 (5 bases each). Germline V gives CDR1 DFQATT, CDR2 SNEGSKA (reference sequence). This CDR3 spans 12 amino acids. The germline V and J ends were trimmed by 3 bases and 2 bases, with 7 bases remaining between them. The part of the CDR3 DNA that was read is TGCAGTGCTAGGAGGGGACAAGAGACC. Translating gives CSARRGQET. The whole CDR3 sequence is CSARRGQETQYF.

A remark on this clone: The read comes to an end 3 residues before the CDR3 does, leaving the germline J gene to fill in the end. The gene calls are TRBV2 and TRBJ2-7, with TRBD1 identical over 7 bases. V lost 1 base to trimming and J lost 5 bases; unmatched junction nucleotides: 2. CDR1 is SNHLY and CDR2 is FYNNEI in the germline V gene. The CDR3 is made up of 13 amino acids. CDR3: CASSEGQGHEQYF. The DNA read from the CDR3 is TGTGCCAGCAGTGAAGGACAGGGCCACGAG.

Concerning this clone itself: The sequence runs out 3 residues before the end of the CDR3; the remainder is reconstructed from the germline J gene. The rearrangement uses TRBV7-9 and TRBJ2-1; TRBD2 agrees at 7 bases. CDR3 length: 15 amino acids. Germline V gives CDR1 SEHNR, CDR2 FQNEAQ (reference sequence). The V gene end was trimmed by 7 bases and the J gene end by 4 bases; junction bases not matched to a gene: 10. The CDR3 DNA, read in part, is TGTGCCAGCACCTCAGTAGATAGCGGGTACAATGAG. This codes for CASTSVDSGYNE. The full CDR3 protein is CASTSVDSGYNEQFF.

A word on this clone: The DNA ends 3 residues before the CDR3 does, and the rest of the CDR3 is filled in from the germline J gene. The V call is TRBV10-2, the J call TRBJ2-7; TRBD2 agrees at 10 bases. CDR3 length: 17 residues. Germline lookup yields CDR1 WSHSY and CDR2 SAAADI. V lost 4 bases, J lost 0 bases, and 9 bases stayed unmatched. The CDR3 loop is CASSVTSGDPNSYEQYF. Incomplete CDR3 DNA: TGCGCCAGCAGTGTTACTAGCGGGGACCCCAACTCCTACGAG.

About this clone: The missing CDR3 end, 3 residues past where the read stops, is filled in from the germline J gene. The chain joins TRBV4-1 to TRBJ2-7; 10 bases are a match to TRBD1. The CDR3 sequence is 15 residues long. Trimming at V came to 1 base and at J to 2 bases, leaving 2 bases not matched to a gene. Per the germline V gene, CDR1 is MGHRA and CDR2 is YSYEKL. The CDR3 loop reads CASSQGQGATYEQYF. CDR3 DNA (partial): TGCGCCAGCAGCCAAGGACAGGGGGCAACCTACGAG.